A single sample gave rise to the 13 T cell receptor beta chains below, sequenced in a study of HIV-infected children after antiretroviral therapy interruption. Treatment specified: PENTA 11 planned treatment interruption arm or continuous ART arm. The TCR library was built from RNA with a 3' RACE protocol and unique molecular identifiers. TCRdb called the 3' RACE reads again in MiXCR, with one record for every CDR3 protein. Among more than 40,000 distinct CDR3 sequences listed, 3.5% to 5% were seen once. Here the sequenced sample was CD45RA+ CD4+ T cells from PBMCs, pooled from several time points, taken from a donor given antiretroviral therapy, either interrupted or continuous. Subset defined: naive CD4+ CD45RA+ CD45RO- T cells. Every receptor here comes from a pool of human donors with HIV.

This clonotype was detected many times. This sequence joins TRBV21-1 and TRBJ2-7. TRBV21-1 is reported as a pseudogene. The CDR3 length is 13 residues. CDR3 residues: CASSTLGGANQYF. The DNA of the CDR3 is TGTGCCAGCAGCACCCTAGGCGGAGCTAATCAGTACTTC.

This clonotype was observed at least ten times. The chain has TRBV25-1 and TRBJ2-1; D uncertain. V was clipped by 7 bases and J by 15 bases, with 28 bases between them. This CDR3 contains 15 residues. CDR1 and CDR2 (germline): MGHDK, SYGVNS. In DNA, the CDR3 is TGTGCCAGCAAGGTGGCTCGCAACCCTCTTCCAGAACGGTTCTTC. Protein: CASKVARNPLPERFF.

This clonotype was seen repeatedly, ten times or more. The J gene is TRBJ2-5, the V gene TRBV20-1, with D tentatively TRBD2 (6 bases). The CDR3 is made up of 12 amino acids. The germline V gene encodes CDR1 DFQATT and CDR2 SNEGSKA (reference sequence). The V gene lost 6 bases and the J gene lost 1 base, with 9 bases spanning the gap. CDR3 nucleotide sequence: TGCAGTGCCCGGCGGGGCCAAGAGACCCAGTACTTC. The encoded protein is CSARRGQETQYF.

There are many counts of this clonotype. V is TRBV21-1 and J is TRBJ2-7. TRBV21-1 is labeled a pseudogene. This CDR3 spans 13 amino acids. The DNA of the CDR3 is TGTGCCAGCCTTTTGCTAATCTCCTACGAGCAGTACTTC. Protein: CASLLLISYEQYF.

This clonotype came up many times. The rearrangement uses TRBV5-5 and TRBJ1-2, with a tentative D call TRBD1 (5 bases). The CDR3 length is 15 residues. The V end was cut by 0 bases, the J end by 4 bases, with 13 bases between. CDR1 SGHKS and CDR2 YYEKEE come from the germline V gene (reference sequence). In DNA, the CDR3 is TGTGCCAGCAGCTTGGATTGGGGGTATTCCTATGGCTACACCTTC. Protein product: CASSLDWGYSYGYTF. Complete variable domain (other parts from reference TRBV5-5 and TRBJ1-2): DAGVTQSPTHLIKTRGQQVTLRCSPISGHKSVSWYQQVLGQGPQFIFQYYEKEERGRGNFPDRFSARQFPNYSSELNVNALLLGDSALYLCASSLDWGYSYGYTFGSGTRLTVV.

This clonotype appeared many times. The CDR3 bases are TGTGCCAGCAGCTTAGTATCCGTCCGGAATGAGCAGTTCTTC. Amino acid sequence: CASSLVSVRNEQFF. This chain connects TRBV5-6 to TRBJ2-1; D is uncertain. The CDR3 spans 14 residues. V lost 2 bases and J 7 bases, leaving 13 bases between the germline ends. The germline CDR1 and CDR2 sequences are SGHDT and YYEEEE.

This clonotype occurred many times. The chain employs TRBV10-3 and TRBJ1-4; D uncertain. The ends were cut back, 0 bases at V and 4 bases at J, with 15 bases in the middle. The germline CDR1 and CDR2 sequences are ENHRY and SYGVKD. The CDR3 has 17 amino acids. The CDR3 loop reads CAISESKAAPVNEKLFF. The CDR3 region has the DNA TGTGCCATCAGTGAGTCGAAGGCCGCTCCCGTTAATGAAAAACTGTTTTTT.

This clonotype came up many times. The rearrangement joins TRBV3-1 to TRBJ2-7; tentatively, D is TRBD1 (6 bases). This CDR3 region has 17 residues. Per germline, CDR1 LGHDT and CDR2 YNNKEL (reference sequence). V gave up 1 base and J gave up 5 bases, with 21 bases separating them. The CDR3 DNA is TGTGCCAGCAGCCAAGGTGCGGCAGGGGCAGGTATTGACGAGCAGTACTTC. It codes for CASSQGAAGAGIDEQYF.

This clonotype was seen ten or more times. V and J are TRBV7-2 and TRBJ1-2; 8 positions agree with TRBD1. The CDR3 totals 16 residues. Germline loops: CDR1 SGHTA, CDR2 FQGNSA. The ends lost 3 bases at V and 4 bases at J; junction bases unmatched: 10. CDR3 protein: CASSFSGDRNSYGYTF. As DNA, the CDR3 is TGTGCCAGCAGCTTTAGTGGGGACAGGAATTCCTATGGCTACACCTTC.

There are many counts of this clonotype. The chain links TRBV7-2 to TRBJ2-3; 7 nucleotides align to TRBD2. The CDR3 sequence is 13 residues long. V lost 5 bases to trimming and J lost 9 bases; unmatched junction nucleotides: 8. Looked up from germline, CDR1 is SGHTA and CDR2 is FQGNSA. The CDR3 loop reads CASSLPPSGTQYF. CDR3 sequence (DNA): TGTGCCAGCAGCCTCCCGCCTAGCGGAACGCAGTATTTT. The full variable domain, with the rest looked up from reference TRBV7-2 and TRBJ2-3, is GAGVSQSPSNKVTEKGKDVELRCDPISGHTALYWYRQSLGQGLEFLIYFQGNSAPDKSGLPSDRFSAERTGGSVSTLTIQRTQQEDSAVYLCASSLPPSGTQYFGPGTRLTVL.

By sample share, this clonotype is medium-sized. This sequence joins TRBV14 and TRBJ1-1; D unresolved. The germline gives CDR1 SGHDN, CDR2 FVKESK. V was shortened by 1 base and J by 1 base, with 4 bases between the two germline ends. This CDR3 has 13 amino acids. CDR3 in amino acids: CASSQAWNTEAFF. The CDR3 DNA is TGTGCCAGCAGCCAAGCCTGGAACACTGAAGCTTTCTTT.

Ten or more counts support this clonotype. The chain joins TRBV14 to TRBJ1-1, with D uncertain. The ends were cut back, 1 base at V and 5 bases at J, with 14 bases in the middle. This CDR3 is built from 15 residues. From germline, CDR1 is SGHDN and CDR2 FVKESK. Here the CDR3 DNA reads TGTGCCAGCAGCCAAGGGCCGGGGTCCAGAACTGAAGCTTTCTTT. It translates to CASSQGPGSRTEAFF.

V usage is TRBV12-3 or TRBV12-4 and J usage is TRBJ1-2, with 7 nucleotides matching TRBD1. Trimming at V came to 7 bases and at J to 4 bases, leaving 6 bases not matched to a gene. The CDR3 length is 13 residues. The CDR3 bases are TGTGCCAGCACCGTAAGGGACAGCTATGGCTACACCTTC. Amino acid sequence: CASTVRDSYGYTF.